The present entry profiles one T cell receptor beta chain with its context. What it binds is not known. The data were taken from a study of shared clonotypes between healthy human individuals. Turning to the study itself: Each donor contributed plates that comprised three CD4 naive, three CD4 memory, two CD8 naive and one CD8 memory.

CD45RO-negative, CCR7-positively selected cells formed the naive CD8 fraction, excluding terminally differentiated effector memory CD45RA+ cells. General study results and limits: Compared with clonotypes that all four donors shared, non-shared clonotypes had lower generation probabilities.

Germline V gene sequence: CDR1 LNHNV, CDR2 YYDKDF (reference sequence). This CDR3 has 15 amino acids. Trimming stripped 1 base from V and 1 base from J, with 10 bases between. This table comes from immunoSEQ multiplex PCR, and its TCRdb copy is limited to in-frame clones, with some not included. The data contain 1.5 million to 2.5 million clones, just under 95% of them seen just once; the ten biggest clones take up more than 0.95%. The sequence came from a man aged 18 to 30 in good health. The chain combines TRBV15 with TRBJ2-5, with a possible D match to TRBD1 (5 bases). The specimen was naive CD8+ T cells sorted from blood. The CDR3 sequence: CATSRGQSFQETQYF. CDR3 DNA: TGTGCCACCAGCAGAGGACAGAGCTTCCAAGAGACCCAGTACTTC. Based on the CDR3 plus reference TRBV15 and TRBJ2-5, the full variable domain is DAMVIQNPRYQVTQFGKPVTLSCSQTLNHNVMYWYQQKSSQAPKLLFHYYDKDFNNEADTPDNFQSRRPNTSFCFLDIRSPGLGDTAMYLCATSRGQSFQETQYFGPGTRLLVL.